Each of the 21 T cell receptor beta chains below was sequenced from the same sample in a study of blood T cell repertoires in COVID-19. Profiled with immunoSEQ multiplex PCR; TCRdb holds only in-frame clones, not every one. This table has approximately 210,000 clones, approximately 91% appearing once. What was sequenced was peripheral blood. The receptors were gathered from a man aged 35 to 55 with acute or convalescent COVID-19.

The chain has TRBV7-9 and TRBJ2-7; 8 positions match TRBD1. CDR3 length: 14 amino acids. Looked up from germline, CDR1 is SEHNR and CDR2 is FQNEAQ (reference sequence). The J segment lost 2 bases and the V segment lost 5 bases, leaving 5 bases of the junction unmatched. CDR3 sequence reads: CASSHGDRTYEQYF. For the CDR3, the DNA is TGTGCCAGCAGCCACGGGGACAGGACCTACGAGCAGTACTTC.

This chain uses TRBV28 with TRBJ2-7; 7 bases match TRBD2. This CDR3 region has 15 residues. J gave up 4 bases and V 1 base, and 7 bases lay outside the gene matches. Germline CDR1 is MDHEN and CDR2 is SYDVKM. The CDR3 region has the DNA TGTGCCAGCAGTTTATCGTCTAGCGGAAGTTACGAGCAGTACTTC. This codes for CASSLSSSGSYEQYF.

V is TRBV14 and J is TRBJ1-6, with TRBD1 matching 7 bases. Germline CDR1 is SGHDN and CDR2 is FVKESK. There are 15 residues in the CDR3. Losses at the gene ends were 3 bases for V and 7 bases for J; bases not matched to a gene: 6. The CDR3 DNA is TGTGCCAGCAGCCAGAGACAGGGAAACAATTCACCCCTCCACTTT. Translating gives CASSQRQGNNSPLHF.

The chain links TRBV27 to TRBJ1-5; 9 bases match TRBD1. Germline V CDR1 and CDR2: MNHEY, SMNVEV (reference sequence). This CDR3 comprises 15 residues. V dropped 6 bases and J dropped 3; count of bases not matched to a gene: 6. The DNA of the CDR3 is TGTGCCAGCAGGCCATTACAGGGGGCCAATCAGCCCCAGCATTTT. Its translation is CASRPLQGANQPQHF.

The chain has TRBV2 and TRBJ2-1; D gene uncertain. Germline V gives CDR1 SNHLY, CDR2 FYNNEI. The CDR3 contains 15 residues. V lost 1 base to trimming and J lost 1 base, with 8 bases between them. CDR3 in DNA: TGTGCCAGCAGTGAAGATCCGGGTTCCTACAATGAGCAGTTCTTC. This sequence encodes CASSEDPGSYNEQFF. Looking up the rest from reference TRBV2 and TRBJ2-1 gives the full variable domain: EPEVTQTPSHQVTQMGQEVILRCVPISNHLYFYWYRQILGQKVEFLVSFYNNEISEKSEIFDDQFSVERPDGSNFTLKIRSTKLEDSAMYFCASSEDPGSYNEQFFGPGTRLTVL.

CDR3 DNA: TGTGCCAGCAGCTCCAGGGACAGGGGGATCTCTTCACCCCTCCACTTT. Its protein product is CASSSRDRGISSPLHF. The chain is built from TRBV7-9 and TRBJ1-6; TRBD1 aligns across 11 bases. The CDR3 runs to 16 residues. The J segment lost 9 bases and the V segment lost 4 bases, leaving 8 bases of the junction unmatched. Germline loops: CDR1 SEHNR, CDR2 FQNEAQ (reference sequence).

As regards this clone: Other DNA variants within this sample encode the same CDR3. The CDR3 DNA reads as TGTGCCAGTAGTCCTACAGGGATGAACACTGAAGCTTTCTTT. Amino acid sequence: CASSPTGMNTEAFF. The rearrangement links TRBV19 to TRBJ1-1; perhaps TRBD1 as D (6 bases). The V end lost 5 bases, the J end lost 0 bases, and 10 bases lay between the germline ends. The CDR3 length is 14 residues. Germline CDR1 is LNHDA and CDR2 is SQIVND (reference sequence).

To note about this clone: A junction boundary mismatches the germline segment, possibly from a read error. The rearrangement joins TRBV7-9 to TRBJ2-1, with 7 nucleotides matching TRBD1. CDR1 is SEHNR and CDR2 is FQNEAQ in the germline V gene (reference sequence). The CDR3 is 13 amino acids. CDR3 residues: CASSNRQGRVRLF. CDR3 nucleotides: TGTGCCAGCAGCAATAGACAGGGTAGGGTCCGGCTCTTC.

CDR3 residues: CASSPRGLAVSSYEQYF. The CDR3, as DNA: TGTGCCAGCAGTCCCCGGGGACTAGCGGTTAGCTCCTACGAGCAGTACTTC. This rearrangement joins TRBV27 to TRBJ2-7; 11 bases map to TRBD2. V shed 5 bases, J shed 0 bases, and the junction held 9 bases outside the gene matches. This CDR3 has 17 amino acids. CDR1 is MNHEY, CDR2 SMNVEV, per germline (reference sequence).

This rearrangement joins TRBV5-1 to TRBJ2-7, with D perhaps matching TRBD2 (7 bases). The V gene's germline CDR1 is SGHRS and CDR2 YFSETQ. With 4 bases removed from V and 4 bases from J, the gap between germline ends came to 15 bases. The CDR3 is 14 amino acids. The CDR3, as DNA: TGCGCCAGCAGCCGGGACGGGGGGCGGTACGAGCAGTACTTC. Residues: CASSRDGGRYEQYF.

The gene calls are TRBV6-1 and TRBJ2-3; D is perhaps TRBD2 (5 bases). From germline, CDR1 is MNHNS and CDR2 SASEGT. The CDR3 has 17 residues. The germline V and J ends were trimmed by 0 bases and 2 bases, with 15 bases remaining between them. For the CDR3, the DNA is TGTGCCAGCAGTGAAGCAGGAGGTGCACAATTCACAGATACGCAGTATTTT. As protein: CASSEAGGAQFTDTQYF.

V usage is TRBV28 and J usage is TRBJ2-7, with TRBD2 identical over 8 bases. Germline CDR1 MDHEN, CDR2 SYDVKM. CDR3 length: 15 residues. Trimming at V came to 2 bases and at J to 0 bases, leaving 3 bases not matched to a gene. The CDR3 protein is CASSLASGPSYEQYF. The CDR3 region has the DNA TGTGCCAGCAGTTTAGCTAGCGGGCCCTCCTACGAGCAGTACTTC.

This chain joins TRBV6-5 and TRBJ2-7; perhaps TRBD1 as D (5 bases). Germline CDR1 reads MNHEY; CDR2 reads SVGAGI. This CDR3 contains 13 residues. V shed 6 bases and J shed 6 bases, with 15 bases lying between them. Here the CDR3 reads CASRGAVRGEQYF. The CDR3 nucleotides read TGTGCCAGCAGAGGAGCAGTAAGGGGCGAGCAGTACTTC.

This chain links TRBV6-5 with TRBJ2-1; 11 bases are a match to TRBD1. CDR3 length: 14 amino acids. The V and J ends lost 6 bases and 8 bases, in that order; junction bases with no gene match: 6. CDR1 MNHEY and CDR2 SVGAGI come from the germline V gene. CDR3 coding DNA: TGTGCCAGCAGCCCCGGGACAGGGGGGGATGAGCAGTTCTTC. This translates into CASSPGTGGDEQFF.

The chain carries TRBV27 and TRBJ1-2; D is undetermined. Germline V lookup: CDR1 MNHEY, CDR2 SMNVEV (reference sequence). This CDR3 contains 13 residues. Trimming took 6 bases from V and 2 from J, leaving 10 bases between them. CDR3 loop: CASRPDINYGYTF. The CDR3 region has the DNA TGTGCCAGCAGACCCGACATAAACTATGGCTACACCTTC.

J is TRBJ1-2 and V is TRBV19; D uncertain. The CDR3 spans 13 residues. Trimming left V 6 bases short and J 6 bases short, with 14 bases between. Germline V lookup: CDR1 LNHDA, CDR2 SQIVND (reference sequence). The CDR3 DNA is TGTGCCAGTAGGGCTCTCCTGTATAATGGCTACACCTTC. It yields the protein CASRALLYNGYTF.

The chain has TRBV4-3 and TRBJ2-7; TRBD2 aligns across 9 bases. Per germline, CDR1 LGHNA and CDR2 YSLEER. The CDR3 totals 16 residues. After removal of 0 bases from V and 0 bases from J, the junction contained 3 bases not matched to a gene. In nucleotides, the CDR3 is TGCGCCAGCAGCCAAGACTATAGCGGGAGCTCCTACGAGCAGTACTTC. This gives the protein CASSQDYSGSSYEQYF.

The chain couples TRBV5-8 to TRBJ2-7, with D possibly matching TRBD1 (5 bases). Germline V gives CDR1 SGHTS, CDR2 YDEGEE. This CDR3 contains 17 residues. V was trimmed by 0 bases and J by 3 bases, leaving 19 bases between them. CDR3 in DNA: TGTGCCAGCAGCTTGGCCAGGGCCGTGACGGTCTACTACGAGCAGTACTTC. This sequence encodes CASSLARAVTVYYEQYF.

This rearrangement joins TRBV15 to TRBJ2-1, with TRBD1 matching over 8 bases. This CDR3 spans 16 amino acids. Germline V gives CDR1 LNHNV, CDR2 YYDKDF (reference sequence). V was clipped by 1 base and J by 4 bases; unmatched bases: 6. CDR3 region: CATSRAPGGEYNEQFF. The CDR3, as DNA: TGTGCCACCAGCAGAGCGCCAGGGGGCGAATACAATGAGCAGTTCTTC. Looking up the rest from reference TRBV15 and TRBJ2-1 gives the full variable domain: DAMVIQNPRYQVTQFGKPVTLSCSQTLNHNVMYWYQQKSSQAPKLLFHYYDKDFNNEADTPDNFQSRRPNTSFCFLDIRSPGLGDTAMYLCATSRAPGGEYNEQFFGPGTRLTVL.

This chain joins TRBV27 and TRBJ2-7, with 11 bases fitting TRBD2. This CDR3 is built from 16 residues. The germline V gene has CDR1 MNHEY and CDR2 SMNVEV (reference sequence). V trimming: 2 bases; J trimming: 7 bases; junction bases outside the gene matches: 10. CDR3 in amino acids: CASSLVGSGGAGEQYF. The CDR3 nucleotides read TGTGCCAGCAGTTTAGTGGGTAGCGGGGGGGCGGGAGAGCAGTACTTC.

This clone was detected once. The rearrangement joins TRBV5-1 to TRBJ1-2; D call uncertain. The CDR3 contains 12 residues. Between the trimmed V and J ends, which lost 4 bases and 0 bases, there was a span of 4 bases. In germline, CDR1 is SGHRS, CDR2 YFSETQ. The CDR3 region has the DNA TGCGCCAGCAGCGCAGCTAACTATGGCTACACCTTC. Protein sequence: CASSAANYGYTF.